A selection of T cell receptor beta chains follows, all from one sample in a study of shared clonotypes between healthy human individuals. Only in-frame clones appear in the TCRdb table, and some are missing; sequencing was by immunoSEQ multiplex PCR. The table lists 1.5 million to 2.5 million clones, roughly 94% of them singletons. Sample: naive CD8+ T cells sorted from blood. Receptor source: a man aged 18 to 30 in good health. Both conserved end residues are part of each CDR3. The order of the fields is D gene, clone size, J gene, V gene, CDR3 protein, CDR3 DNA. D genes are given only for firm matches. The listing skips clone size in some rows; elsewhere it reads once, few, many or a size class.

. | . | TRBJ2-7 | TRBV7-9 | CASSGVSSYEQYF | TGTGCCAGCAGCGGAGTTAGCTCCTACGAGCAGTACTTC
. | . | TRBJ2-7 | TRBV9 | CASSAGTNLYEQYF | TGTGCCAGCAGCGCGGGGACAAATCTCTACGAGCAGTACTTC
. | . | TRBJ1-4 | TRBV7-9 | CASSLGLNEKLFF | TGTGCCAGCAGCTTGGGTCTGAATGAAAAACTGTTTTTT
. | once | TRBJ2-5 | TRBV19 | CAGQETQYF | TGTGCCGGGCAAGAGACCCAGTACTTC
TRBD2 | . | TRBJ2-5 | TRBV6-1 | CASSDGLAGAKGETQYF | TGTGCCAGCAGTGACGGACTAGCGGGCGCCAAAGGAGAGACCCAGTACTTC
. | . | TRBJ1-5 | TRBV9 | CASSVEGSQPQHF | TGTGCCAGCAGCGTAGAAGGCTCCCAGCCCCAGCATTTT
TRBD1 | . | TRBJ1-3 | TRBV28 | CASRNPTGLAGNTIYF | TGTGCCAGCAGGAACCCGACAGGGTTGGCTGGAAACACCATATATTTT
. | . | TRBJ1-5 | TRBV15 | CATSRDSSPTNQPQHF | TGTGCCACCAGCAGAGATTCCAGCCCCACAAATCAGCCCCAGCATTTT
. | once | TRBJ2-2 | TRBV9 | CASKDVAGELFF | TGTGCCAGCAAGGACGTAGCCGGGGAGCTGTTTTTT
. | . | TRBJ1-2 | TRBV27 | CASSAAGNPINYGYTF | TGTGCCAGCAGTGCCGCAGGGAACCCGATTAACTATGGCTACACCTTC
. | . | TRBJ2-7 | TRBV9 | CASSVGGGAIEQYF | TGTGCCAGCAGCGTAGGAGGGGGGGCTATTGAGCAGTACTTC
. | . | TRBJ1-5 | TRBV28 | CASSPDYSNQPQHF | TGTGCCAGCAGTCCAGATTATAGCAATCAGCCCCAGCATTTT
TRBD2 | . | TRBJ2-3 | TRBV27 | CASSPPARGATDTQYF | TGTGCCAGCAGTCCTCCCGCGCGGGGGGCCACAGATACGCAGTATTTT
. | once | TRBJ1-1 | TRBV6-5 | CASSYREGFHTEAFF | TGTGCCAGCAGTTACCGAGAGGGGTTCCACACTGAAGCTTTCTTT
TRBD2 | . | TRBJ2-2 | TRBV9 | CASTWGGTGELFF | TGTGCCAGCACCTGGGGGGGCACCGGGGAGCTGTTTTTT
TRBD1 | . | TRBJ2-1 | TRBV11-2 | CASSFRYGTGEREQFF | TGTGCCAGCAGCTTCCGGTACGGGACAGGGGAACGTGAGCAGTTCTTC
. | . | TRBJ2-3 | TRBV10-1 | CASSEWDTDTQYF | TGCGCCAGCAGTGAGTGGGATACAGATACGCAGTATTTT
TRBD2 | . | TRBJ2-7 | TRBV5-6 | CASSFISGGDEQYF | TGTGCCAGCAGCTTTATCAGCGGGGGGGACGAGCAGTACTTC
. | . | TRBJ2-1 | TRBV4-3 | CASSQEIGASSYNEQFF | TGCGCCAGCAGCCAAGAAATAGGCGCGAGCTCCTACAATGAGCAGTTCTTC
. | once | TRBJ2-1 | TRBV5-4 | CASNRQAYNEQFF | TGTGCCAGCAACCGACAGGCTTACAATGAGCAGTTCTTC
. | . | TRBJ1-5 | TRBV19 | CASSAYLGSGQPQHF | TGTGCCAGTAGTGCCTACCTGGGTTCTGGTCAGCCCCAGCATTTT
TRBD2 | . | TRBJ2-3 | TRBV29-1 | CSVEDLWGRETDTQYF | TGCAGCGTTGAAGATCTTTGGGGGAGGGAAACAGATACGCAGTATTTT
TRBD2 | once | TRBJ2-5 | TRBV7-9 | CASSEGLAGGPQETQYF | TGTGCCAGCAGCGAAGGACTAGCGGGGGGACCCCAAGAGACCCAGTACTTC
. | . | TRBJ1-2 | TRBV2 | CASSEAQTVLGYTF | TGTGCCAGCAGTGAAGCGCAGACAGTACTTGGCTACACCTTC
TRBD2 | . | TRBJ2-2 | TRBV11-2 | CASSLLAGGGTGELFF | TGTGCCAGCAGCTTGCTAGCGGGAGGAGGAACCGGGGAGCTGTTTTTT
TRBD1 | . | TRBJ1-2 | TRBV30 | CAWSPGQGFYGYTF | TGTGCCTGGAGTCCGGGACAGGGGTTCTATGGCTACACCTTC
TRBD2 | . | TRBJ2-1 | TRBV6-6 | CASSSQAGGLLDEQFF | TGTGCCAGCAGTTCGCAGGCGGGGGGGTTATTGGATGAGCAGTTCTTC
. | . | TRBJ2-6 | TRBV2 | CASSVFASEPSSGANVLTF | TGTGCCAGCAGTGTTTTTGCCAGCGAACCGTCATCTGGGGCCAACGTCCTGACTTTC
TRBD2 | . | TRBJ2-5 | TRBV13 | CASSPRLAGDQETQYF | TGTGCCAGCAGCCCCCGACTAGCGGGGGACCAAGAGACCCAGTACTTC
TRBD2 | . | TRBJ2-3 | TRBV19 | CASRSAGGTDTQYF | TGTGCAAGTAGATCAGCGGGAGGCACAGATACGCAGTATTTT
. | . | TRBJ2-2 | TRBV19 | CASQTTITGELFF | TGTGCCAGTCAAACCACCATTACCGGGGAGCTGTTTTTT
. | . | TRBJ2-1 | TRBV6-1 | CASSEEPQNPAHNEQFF | TGTGCCAGCAGTGAAGAGCCACAAAATCCCGCACACAATGAGCAGTTCTTC
. | . | TRBJ2-1 | TRBV6-1 | CASSNRDIYNEQFF | TGTGCCAGCAGTAATCGGGACATATACAATGAGCAGTTCTTC
TRBD2 | . | TRBJ2-1 | TRBV7-3 | CASSLGGTNNEQFF | TGTGCCAGCAGCTTAGGAGGGACTAACAATGAGCAGTTCTTC
. | once | TRBJ2-1 | TRBV5-8 | CASSLDGSGYNEQFF | TGTGCCAGCAGCTTAGACGGGAGCGGCTACAATGAGCAGTTCTTC